This T cell receptor (beta chain) came from a study of cytomegalovirus exposure and HLA in healthy donors. General study results and limits: Several top significant clusters appeared, in a later analysis, to be linked to common viral pathogens. DRB1 showed the most TCR associations and HLA-C the fewest in a later analysis, as rates varied by HLA locus. CMV antigen specificity of a few CMV-associated chains was confirmed in vitro.

With 5 bases removed from V and 4 bases from J, the gap between germline ends came to 14 bases. CDR3 length: 14 amino acids. Germline CDR1 LNHDA, CDR2 SQIVND (reference sequence). Primers for the PCR totalled 60 Vbeta and 13 Jbeta. The data were produced by immunoSEQ multiplex PCR, yet TCRdb's version contains in-frame clones alone and is incomplete. Among more than 140,000 clones listed, 64% were seen once. For this clone: Its antigen is not known.

Sequenced material: PBMCs. J is TRBJ1-1 and V is TRBV19; unclear D gene. This clonotype was obtained from a woman aged 25-40 years in good health and CMV-seropositive. CDR3 bases: TGTGCCAGTAGTGATGGTACCCTACTCACTGAAGCTTTCTTT. Its protein is CASSDGTLLTEAFF.